This T cell receptor beta chain originates from a study of human T cells and chemical hapten exposure. Study-wide findings and caveats: Compared to controls, expanded TCRs made significantly more large clusters of similar CDR3s. The number of TCRs above 1 in 1000 frequency did not change after DPC sensitization.

This clonotype has a handful of counts. Its antigen remains unknown. V lost 3 bases, J lost 4 bases, and 12 bases lay in between. The CDR3 consists of 14 residues. Germline loops: CDR1 SGHDT, CDR2 YYEEEE. TCRdb re-called the RACE reads through MiXCR, storing one row per CDR3 protein. Of some 360,000 distinct CDR3 sequences detected, 5% to 6.5% appear once; the ten largest clones hold 2.5% to 3%. Time point here: pre-sensitization, week 0. Treatment indicated: therapeutic diphenylcyclopropenone sensitization with weekly scalp DPC. Unfractionated whole blood was the source from which total RNA was extracted.

The V call is TRBV5-6, the J call TRBJ2-3; D gene ambiguous. Sequences were derived from whole blood, sampled in connection with sensitization to the hapten diphenylcyclopropenone (DPC). The source is a woman aged 45-59 years with alopecia areata. Some clones in this sample may be carry-over from other donors' samples. CDR3 sequence: CASSWGPDPDTQYF. CDR3 coding DNA: TGTGCCAGCAGCTGGGGTCCCGACCCAGATACGCAGTATTTT.